This T cell receptor (beta chain) was observed in a study of T cell changes during pregnancy in multiple sclerosis. V was trimmed by 0 bases and J by 8 bases, leaving 16 bases between them. This CDR3 is 15 amino acids long. Germline lookup yields CDR1 MGHRA and CDR2 YSYEKL. Sequencing was performed with immunoSEQ multiplex PCR; in TCRdb, only in-frame clones are kept and a portion is missing. Here the sample spans 65,000 to 95,000 clones, 94% being singletons. This TCR was recovered from a female donor in good health, enrolled as a control in a pregnancy study. The V gene is TRBV4-1, the J gene TRBJ1-1; D remains ambiguous. The sample consisted of peripheral blood, taken in the second trimester of pregnancy. CDR3 sequence (DNA): TGCGCCAGCAGCCAAGACCCCCCCGGGTCTTACGAAGCTTTCTTT. As protein: CASSQDPPGSYEAFF.